Sequencing of this T cell receptor beta chain was carried out in a study of shared T cell receptors in the human thymus. Produced via immunoSEQ multiplex PCR; TCRdb's table is partial and in-frame only. The table includes 600,000 to 900,000 clones, over 75% detected once. The J segment lost 5 bases and the V segment lost 4 bases, leaving 12 bases of the junction unmatched. CDR3 length: 16 residues. Germline V CDR1 and CDR2: SGDLS, YYNGEE. This clone was seen just once. These same records also appear under a second study, on human thymus T cells. That source notes: Samples came from healthy Finnish infants during open corrective cardiac surgery. Corrective heart surgery yielded resections, and these provided the thymus tissue. Gene usage for V and J segments appeared biased in thymic and blood repertoires.

The chain joins TRBV9 to TRBJ2-5; 9 bases align to TRBD2. The sequence was obtained from a girl under three years old with a congenital heart defect. Sequencing was done on a sample of thymocytes. The CDR3 loop reads CASSPTERGEAETQYF. CDR3 nucleotides: TGTGCCAGCAGCCCTACCGAGCGGGGGGAGGCCGAGACCCAGTACTTC.